A single sample gave rise to the 6 T cell receptor beta chains below, sequenced in a study of identical twins. TCRdb re-derived calls from the 5' RACE reads in MiXCR, one entry per CDR3 protein. The sample lists around 250,000 distinct CDR3 sequences; approximately 11% were seen once. This sample was also put to use in a study of yellow fever vaccine responses in identical twins.

The sample was memory (CD45RO+) T cells sorted from blood. These receptor sequences come from a young woman in good health.

This clonotype was seen only a few times. V gene TRBV11-1 combines with J gene TRBJ2-3; 9 positions match TRBD2. This CDR3 has 18 residues. CDR1 SGHAT and CDR2 FQDESV come from the germline V gene (reference sequence). J gave up 4 bases and V 1 base, and 12 bases lay outside the gene matches. The CDR3 reads CASSLVSGGNSRADTQYF. In DNA, the CDR3 is TGTGCCAGCAGCTTAGTAAGCGGGGGGAACTCGCGCGCAGATACGCAGTATTTT.

This clonotype was counted a few times. The chain is built from TRBV27 and TRBJ1-1; 9 bases agree with TRBD1. Germline V gives CDR1 MNHEY, CDR2 SMNVEV (reference sequence). This CDR3 contains 13 residues. J was trimmed by 9 bases and V by 3 bases; bases with no gene match: 5. CDR3 protein: CASSLAGTGKAFF. The CDR3 nucleotides are TGTGCCAGCAGTTTGGCTGGGACAGGGAAAGCTTTCTTT.

This clonotype occurred a few times. The V call is TRBV28, the J call TRBJ2-5, with TRBD1 matching 10 bases. J gave up 1 base and V 4 bases, and 6 bases lay outside the gene matches. Per germline, CDR1 MDHEN and CDR2 SYDVKM. This CDR3 spans 16 amino acids. CDR3 sequence (DNA): TGTGCCAGCAGTTCCCGGGACAGGGGTTTCCAAGAGACCCAGTACTTC. Translated, it gives CASSSRDRGFQETQYF.

This clonotype occurred many times. The V call is TRBV7-2, the J call TRBJ1-1; the D is unclear. CDR3 length: 13 residues. With 2 bases removed from V and 1 base from J, the gap between germline ends came to 5 bases. Germline V gene lookup returns CDR1 SGHTA and CDR2 FQGNSA. CDR3 sequence reads: CASSLRANTEAFF. The CDR3, as DNA: TGTGCCAGCAGCTTAAGGGCGAACACTGAAGCTTTCTTT.

This clonotype was counted at least ten times. This rearrangement joins TRBV12-3 or TRBV12-4 to TRBJ1-2; unclear D gene. V was clipped by 6 bases and J by 2 bases, with 7 bases between them. CDR3 size: 12 residues. CDR3 sequence (DNA): TGTGCCAGCAGCCGGGCCAACTATGGCTACACCTTC. It codes for CASSRANYGYTF.

This clonotype has a handful of counts. Because it lacks the conserved phenylalanine or tryptophan at the end, this CDR3 is likely a read error. It is unclear where the CDR3 begins or ends on the DNA, so no DNA is shown, and the CDR3 is as TCRdb lists it. V usage is TRBV6-2 or TRBV6-3 and J usage is TRBJ2-7; the table's TRBD1 call for D was not verified on the DNA. The CDR3 is 11 amino acids long, termini counted. From germline, CDR1 is MNHEY and CDR2 SVGEGT. CDR3 sequence: CASSYQGAGKI.